A selection of T cell receptor beta chains follows, all from one sample in a study of regulatory T cells in long-lasting Graves disease. MiXCR, applied by TCRdb to the multiplex PCR reads, yields one record per CDR3 protein. Found here are around 420,000 distinct CDR3 sequences, 15% to 18% of them singletons; the top ten hold 20% to 25%. Sample: peripheral blood mononuclear cells (PBMCs), taken at new diagnosis, from a patient treated with antithyroid drugs. These receptors were collected from a female donor with Graves disease. CDR3s include the opening cysteine and the closing phenylalanine or tryptophan. A D gene is named only where the DNA matches it firmly. Size is stated for part of the rows, as once, few or many counts, or as a class when the clone is expanded.

abundance	v_gene	j_gene	d_gene	CDR3aa	CDR3nt
NA	TRBV11-2	TRBJ1-1	TRBD1	CASSPRQGGTEAFF	TGTGCCAGCAGTCCTCGACAGGGTGGAACTGAAGCTTTCTTT
many	TRBV5-1	TRBJ2-3	TRBD2	CASALAGAADTQYF	TGCGCCAGCGCACTAGCGGGAGCCGCAGATACGCAGTATTTT
many	TRBV9	TRBJ2-5	TRBD2	CASSVVGLAGGSNQETQYF	TGTGCCAGCAGCGTAGTAGGGCTAGCGGGGGGGTCAAACCAAGAGACCCAGTACTTC
many	TRBV7-3	TRBJ2-7	NA	CASSYDGRAEQYF	TGTGCCAGCAGTTACGACGGCCGAGCTGAGCAGTACTTC
many	TRBV6-1	TRBJ2-3	NA	CATEVRGTDTQYF	TGTGCTACGGAGGTGAGGGGCACAGATACGCAGTATTTT
many	TRBV28	TRBJ1-2	NA	CASSLGRGLNYGYTF	TGTGCCAGCAGTTTAGGACGGGGGCTTAACTATGGCTACACCTTC
many	TRBV6-5	TRBJ1-1	NA	CASSYNTNTEAFF	TGTGCCAGCAGTTACAATACGAACACTGAAGCTTTCTTT
NA	TRBV6-4	TRBJ1-2	NA	CASSEQGGNGYTF	TGTGCCAGCAGTGAACAGGGAGGAAATGGCTACACCTTC
NA	TRBV6-2/TRBV6-3	TRBJ1-1	TRBD1	CASSYNRGTEAFF	TGTGCCAGCAGTTACAACAGGGGCACTGAAGCTTTCTTT
many	TRBV2	TRBJ1-1	NA	CASSFQGKSTEAFF	TGTGCCAGCAGTTTTCAGGGGAAGAGCACTGAAGCTTTCTTT
NA	TRBV19	TRBJ1-5	TRBD1	CASSSNYRGNQPQHF	TGTGCCAGTAGTTCAAATTACAGGGGGAATCAGCCCCAGCATTTT
many	TRBV7-2	TRBJ2-3	NA	CASSFLDGTNTQYF	TGTGCCAGCAGCTTCCTAGATGGCACTAATACGCAGTATTTT
many	TRBV10-3	TRBJ1-4	NA	CAISERNEKLFF	TGTGCCATCAGTGAAAGGAATGAAAAACTGTTTTTT
many	TRBV2	TRBJ1-6	NA	CASTLTEGSGSPLHF	TGTGCCAGCACGTTAACGGAGGGGAGCGGTTCACCCCTCCACTTT
NA	TRBV6-2/TRBV6-3	TRBJ2-5	NA	CASSGPGWTQETQYF	TGTGCCAGCAGTGGACCCGGGTGGACCCAAGAGACCCAGTACTTC
many	TRBV28	TRBJ2-7	NA	CASSLIPQGREQYF	TGTGCCAGCAGTTTAATTCCCCAGGGCCGAGAGCAGTACTTC
many	TRBV5-6	TRBJ2-3	TRBD1	CASSSDREDTQYF	TGTGCCAGCAGCTCGGACAGGGAAGATACGCAGTATTTT
NA	TRBV11-2	TRBJ2-3	NA	CASSWDTDTQYF	TGTGCCAGCAGTTGGGACACCGATACGCAGTATTTT
many	TRBV7-3	TRBJ2-1	TRBD2	CASSLLAGVGNEQFF	TGTGCCAGCAGCTTATTAGCGGGAGTGGGAAATGAGCAGTTCTTC
many	TRBV27	TRBJ1-5	NA	CASSLRRSGTGNQPQHF	TGTGCCAGCAGTTTAAGACGTTCGGGGACCGGCAATCAGCCCCAGCATTTT
NA	TRBV25-1	TRBJ2-2	TRBD2	CASSETGGTGELFF	TGTGCCAGCAGTGAAACGGGGGGTACCGGGGAGCTGTTTTTT
few	TRBV6-1	TRBJ1-1	TRBD1	CASSDSRGRVTEAFF	TGTGCCAGCAGTGACTCCAGGGGGCGGGTCACTGAAGCTTTCTTT
NA	TRBV4-3	TRBJ1-1	NA	CASSQEALGTEAFF	TGCGCCAGCAGCCAGGAAGCACTGGGGACTGAAGCTTTCTTT
many	TRBV30	TRBJ1-6	NA	CAWRAGSPLHF	TGTGCCTGGAGGGCCGGCTCACCCCTCCACTTT
NA	TRBV24-1	TRBJ2-1	TRBD1	CATSDPGQGGEQFF	TGTGCCACCAGTGACCCGGGACAGGGAGGTGAGCAGTTCTTC
NA	TRBV7-3	TRBJ2-2	TRBD2	CASGRGLAGGRPTGELFF	TGTGCCAGCGGGAGGGGACTAGCGGGAGGGCGTCCCACCGGGGAGCTGTTTTTT